These 9 T cell receptor beta chains were all obtained from the same sample, sequenced in a study of T cells in Graves' hyperthyroidism and ophthalmopathy. Amplified TCR beta CDR3 regions came from RNA transcripts. RT-PCR in the first round (using the HTBI primer set) targeted the TCR CDR3. TCRdb reprocessed the multiplex PCR reads with MiXCR, giving one entry per CDR3 protein. The sample gives approximately 200,000 distinct CDR3 sequences, around 17% of which show up once; about two fifths is in the top ten. Sequencing was carried out using blood. These receptors all stem from a man aged 35-49 years with Graves' hyperthyroidism.

This clonotype was counted between two and nine times. The chain joins TRBV5-1 to TRBJ1-2; a weak D match, TRBD1 (6 bases). Germline V gives CDR1 SGHRS, CDR2 YFSETQ. The V end was cut by 4 bases, the J end by 2 bases, with 9 bases between. This CDR3 spans 13 amino acids. The CDR3 sequence: CASSKGGNYGYTF. CDR3 coding DNA: TGCGCCAGCAGCAAAGGGGGGAACTATGGCTACACCTTC.

Many counts were recorded for this clonotype. CDR3 sequence: CSATPPPAGANVLTF. The CDR3 DNA reads as TGCAGTGCTACTCCTCCCCCAGCTGGGGCCAACGTCCTGACTTTC. The chain is built from TRBV20-1 and TRBJ2-6; D is ambiguous. The germline V gene encodes CDR1 DFQATT and CDR2 SNEGSKA (reference sequence). The ends were cut back, 4 bases at V and 2 bases at J, with 12 bases in the middle. This CDR3 contains 15 residues.

The sample holds many counts of this clonotype. The chain has TRBV20-1 and TRBJ1-1, with 8 positions matching TRBD1. In germline, CDR1 is DFQATT, CDR2 SNEGSKA (reference sequence). V lost 6 bases and J lost 6; bases outside the gene matches: 15. CDR3 length: 15 amino acids. The CDR3 sequence is CSARQGALGRAEAFF. CDR3 DNA: TGCAGTGCGCGGCAGGGGGCGCTGGGAAGGGCTGAAGCTTTCTTT.

This clonotype occurred a few times. V usage is TRBV18 and J usage is TRBJ2-7; D is possibly TRBD1 (5 bases). The CDR3 has 15 amino acids. Germline-derived CDR1 and CDR2 are KGHSH and LQKENI. Deletions cut 1 base from V and 2 bases from J, with 12 bases between. The CDR3 loop is CASSPRQGRAYEQYF. For the CDR3, the DNA is TGTGCCAGCTCACCACGCCAGGGAAGGGCCTACGAGCAGTACTTC.

The chain recombines TRBV5-6 with TRBJ2-7, with TRBD1 identical over 12 bases. This CDR3 has 15 amino acids. V shed 1 base, J shed 7 bases, and the junction held 6 bases outside the gene matches. Germline loops: CDR1 SGHDT, CDR2 YYEEEE. CDR3 sequence reads: CASSLPGQGAREQYF. In DNA, the CDR3 is TGTGCCAGCAGCTTGCCGGGACAGGGGGCTCGGGAGCAGTACTTC.

This clonotype was observed at least ten times. V usage is TRBV20-1 and J usage is TRBJ2-7; the D is unclear. The CDR3 runs 12 residues. Germline V gene lookup returns CDR1 DFQATT and CDR2 SNEGSKA (reference sequence). The germline V and J ends were trimmed by 3 bases and 0 bases, with 6 bases remaining between them. The CDR3: CSASLSSYEQYF. The DNA for the CDR3 is TGCAGTGCTAGCCTTAGCTCCTACGAGCAGTACTTC.

This clonotype has a count of ten or more. This chain links TRBV12-3 or TRBV12-4 with TRBJ1-1, with a weak D call TRBD1 (6 bases). Trimming took 6 bases from V and 3 from J, leaving 14 bases between them. The CDR3 length is 14 residues. Here the CDR3 DNA reads TGTGCCAGCAGCTTCCAGGGGATTGACACTGAAGCTTTCTTT. Residues: CASSFQGIDTEAFF.

This clonotype was detected many times. The rearrangement uses TRBV7-2 and TRBJ2-5, with 8 bases that match TRBD2. Germline V gene sequence: CDR1 SGHTA, CDR2 FQGNSA. V shed 5 bases and J 3 bases; nucleotides not matched to a gene: 11. The CDR3 length is 16 residues. Here the CDR3 reads CASSTETRGGEETQYF. The CDR3 DNA reads TGTGCCAGCAGCACAGAAACACGGGGGGGCGAAGAGACCCAGTACTTC.

This clonotype was observed a few times. A junction boundary mismatches the germline segment, possibly from a read error. V usage is TRBV6-2 or TRBV6-3 and J usage is TRBJ2-2; 7 bases align to TRBD1. Germline V CDR1 and CDR2: MNHEY, SVGEGT. This CDR3 spans 15 amino acids. CDR3 loop: CASSYSTGDTGELLF. DNA of the CDR3: TGTGCCAGCAGTTACTCTACAGGGGACACCGGGGAGCTGCTTTTT.